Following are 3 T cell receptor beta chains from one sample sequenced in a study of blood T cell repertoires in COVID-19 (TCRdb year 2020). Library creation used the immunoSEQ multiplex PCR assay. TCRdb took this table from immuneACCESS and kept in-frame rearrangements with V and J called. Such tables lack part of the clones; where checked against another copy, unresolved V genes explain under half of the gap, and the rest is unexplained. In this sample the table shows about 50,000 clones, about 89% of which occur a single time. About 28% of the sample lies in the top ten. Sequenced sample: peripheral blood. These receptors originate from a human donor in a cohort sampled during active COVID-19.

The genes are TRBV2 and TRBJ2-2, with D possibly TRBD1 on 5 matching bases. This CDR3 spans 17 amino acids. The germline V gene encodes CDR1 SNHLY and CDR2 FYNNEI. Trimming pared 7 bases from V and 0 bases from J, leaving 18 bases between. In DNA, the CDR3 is TGTGCCAGCATTCCCCGGGCAACAGGCTCGAACACCGGGGAGCTGTTTTTT. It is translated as CASIPRATGSNTGELFF.

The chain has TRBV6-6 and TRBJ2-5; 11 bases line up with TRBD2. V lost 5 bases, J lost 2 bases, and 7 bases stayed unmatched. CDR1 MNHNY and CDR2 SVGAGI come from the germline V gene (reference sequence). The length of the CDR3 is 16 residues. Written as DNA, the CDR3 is TGTGCCAGCAGTCAGAGACTAGCGGGACCTCAAGAGACCCAGTACTTC. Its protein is CASSQRLAGPQETQYF.

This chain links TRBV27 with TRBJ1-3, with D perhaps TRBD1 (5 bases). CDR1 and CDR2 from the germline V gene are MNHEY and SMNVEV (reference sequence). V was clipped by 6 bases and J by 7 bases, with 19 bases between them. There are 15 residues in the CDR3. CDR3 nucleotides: TGTGCCAGCAGGAGGGGAGGGGCCTACGGGAACACCATATATTTT. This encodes CASRRGGAYGNTIYF.